The next 25 T cell receptor beta chains were all read from a single sample in a study of blood T cell repertoires in COVID-19 (dated by TCRdb to 2019 to 2021). Library method: the immunoSEQ multiplex PCR assay. TCRdb took this table from immuneACCESS and kept in-frame rearrangements with V and J called. Such tables lack part of the clones; where checked against another copy, unresolved V genes explain under half of the gap, and the rest is unexplained. For this sample the table gives roughly 250,000 clones, of which around nine tenths were detected only once. The top ten constitute approximately 1.7% of the sample. Sequencing input: PBMCs or T cells enriched from blood (not recorded which). The receptor source for this set is a woman aged 45-65 years who had recovered from COVID-19.

This clone was recorded only once. J is TRBJ2-1 and V is TRBV12-5, with TRBD2 matching over 10 bases. Germline V lookup: CDR1 LGHNT, CDR2 FRNRAP. This CDR3 contains 15 residues. With V trimmed by 3 bases and J by 8 bases, 7 bases remained unmatched. CDR3 DNA sequence: TGTGCTAGTGGTTTTGATGCTAGCGGGAGCTATGAGCAGTTCTTC. This translates into CASGFDASGSYEQFF.

The chain is built from TRBV29-1 and TRBJ1-2; 9 nucleotides agree with TRBD1. J was trimmed by 5 bases and V by 7 bases; bases with no gene match: 5. The CDR3 spans 12 residues. Germline loops: CDR1 SQVTM, CDR2 ANQGSEA. The CDR3 sequence: CSATGQGYGYTF. The DNA for the CDR3 is TGCAGCGCCACGGGACAGGGTTATGGCTACACCTTC. Based on the CDR3 plus reference TRBV29-1 and TRBJ1-2, the full variable domain is SAVISQKPSRDICQRGTSLTIQCQVDSQVTMMFWYRQQPGQSLTLIATANQGSEATYESGFVIDKFPISRPNLTFSTLTVSNMSPEDSSIYLCSATGQGYGYTFGSGTRLTVV.

The rearrangement links TRBV5-1 to TRBJ1-2, with D possibly TRBD1 on 5 matching bases. The V end lost 4 bases, the J end lost 4 bases, and 14 bases lay between the germline ends. CDR3 length equals 14 residues. Germline V gene data show CDR1 as SGHRS and CDR2 as YFSETQ. CDR3 loop: CASSPSQGTYGYTF. In DNA form, the CDR3 reads TGCGCCAGCAGCCCAAGCCAGGGAACCTATGGCTACACCTTC.

For the CDR3, the DNA is TGTGCCACCACCGGGACTGCAGTTGACGCTGAGCAGTTCTTC. This encodes CATTGTAVDAEQFF. The rearrangement links TRBV27 to TRBJ2-1, with a possible D match to TRBD2 (6 bases). CDR3 length: 14 amino acids. Germline-derived CDR1 and CDR2 are MNHEY and SMNVEV (reference sequence). V lost 10 bases to trimming and J lost 9 bases, with 22 bases between them.

V gene TRBV13 combines with J gene TRBJ1-6, with 7 nucleotides matching TRBD1. V lost 0 bases, J lost 10 bases, and 9 bases stayed unmatched. From germline, CDR1 is PRHDT and CDR2 FYEKMQ (reference sequence). The CDR3 is made up of 16 amino acids. The CDR3 region has the DNA TGTGCCAGCAGCTTAGGCCTTGAAGGGGGCAAATCACCCCTCCACTTT. Its protein product is CASSLGLEGGKSPLHF. The full variable domain, with the rest looked up from reference TRBV13 and TRBJ1-6, is AAGVIQSPRHLIKEKRETATLKCYPIPRHDTVYWYQQGPGQDPQFLISFYEKMQSDKGSIPDRFSAQQFSDYHSELNMSSLELGDSALYFCASSLGLEGGKSPLHFGNGTRLTVT.

V usage is TRBV7-2 and J usage is TRBJ2-7; 9 bases agree with TRBD2. The germline V gene has CDR1 SGHTA and CDR2 FQGNSA. Trimming took 1 base from V and 2 from J; bases not matched to a gene: 6. This CDR3 spans 16 amino acids. The CDR3 loop is CASSLVGSGRPYEQYF. In nucleotides, the CDR3 is TGTGCCAGCAGCTTAGTGGGTAGCGGGAGACCCTACGAGCAGTACTTC.

The V and J genes are TRBV5-6 and TRBJ2-7, with 8 bases aligning to TRBD2. This CDR3 is 14 amino acids long. Germline V lookup: CDR1 SGHDT, CDR2 YYEEEE. Trimming cost V 6 bases and J 2 bases; bases outside gene matches: 7. The DNA for the CDR3 is TGTGCCAGCAACGGGGGGGGCACTCCCTACGAGCAGTACTTC. As protein: CASNGGGTPYEQYF.

The chain has TRBV21-1 and TRBJ2-3; no DNA check was done on the table's D call, TRBD2. TRBV21-1 is deemed a pseudogene. This CDR3 contains 20 residues. The DNA of the CDR3 is TGTGCCAGCAGCAAATGGAGGGGGCCAATTCTAGCGGGATTCACAGATACGCAGTATTTT. Encoded protein: CASSKWRGPILAGFTDTQYF.

The chain joins TRBV28 to TRBJ1-1; 7 nucleotides agree with TRBD1. This CDR3 has 15 residues. The germline V gene has CDR1 MDHEN and CDR2 SYDVKM. Trimming cost V 7 bases and J 4 bases; bases outside gene matches: 12. The CDR3 spells CASTGWQGETTEAFF. CDR3 in DNA: TGTGCCAGCACTGGGTGGCAGGGGGAGACCACTGAAGCTTTCTTT.

The V call is TRBV6-7, the J call TRBJ1-6, with TRBD1 identical over 8 bases. TRBV6-7 has ORF status, its function being uncertain. V lost 5 bases, J lost 7 bases, and 10 bases stayed unmatched. The length of the CDR3 is 16 residues. The CDR3 sequence is CASSHLRDRQNSPLHF. For the CDR3, the DNA is TGTGCCAGCAGTCACCTAAGGGACAGGCAAAATTCACCCCTCCACTTT.

This clone has just a few counts. The chain recombines TRBV6-4 with TRBJ2-1; 10 positions agree with TRBD2. Trimming removed 2 bases from V and 10 bases from J; junction bases left unmatched: 8. This CDR3 contains 15 residues. CDR1 MRHNA and CDR2 SNTAGT come from the germline V gene. The CDR3 coding sequence is TGTGCCAGCAGTGACGAGCTAGCGGGAGCGGGGGAGCAGTTCTTC. Protein: CASSDELAGAGEQFF.

For this clone: At the DNA level, this CDR3 is encoded by other sequences in the same sample as well. The gene calls are TRBV9 and TRBJ2-1, with D possibly matching TRBD2 (5 bases). CDR1 is SGDLS and CDR2 is YYNGEE in the germline V gene. CDR3 length: 15 residues. Trimming shortened V by 0 bases and J by 4 bases, and 11 bases separated the two germline ends. DNA for the CDR3: TGTGCCAGCAGCGTAGAGCTAGCTGGGTACAATGAGCAGTTCTTC. Translation gives CASSVELAGYNEQFF. The variable domain in full, completed from reference TRBV9 and TRBJ2-1, reads DSGVTQTPKHLITATGQRVTLRCSPRSGDLSVYWYQQSLDQGLQFLIQYYNGEERAKGNILERFSAQQFPDLHSELNLSSLELGDSALYFCASSVELAGYNEQFFGPGTRLTVL.

V gene TRBV2 combines with J gene TRBJ2-7, with D maybe TRBD2 (5 bases). The V end was cut by 6 bases, the J end by 4 bases, with 10 bases between. Germline CDR1 SNHLY, CDR2 FYNNEI. This CDR3 has 12 amino acids. The DNA for the CDR3 is TGTGCCAGCAGACTTTGGGAGTACGAGCAGTACTTC. It encodes CASRLWEYEQYF.

This rearrangement joins TRBV7-2 to TRBJ1-3; 8 nucleotides align to TRBD1. V was pared by 5 bases and J by 0 bases, with 3 bases of the junction left unmatched. Germline CDR1 is SGHTA and CDR2 is FQGNSA. This CDR3 contains 15 residues. CDR3: CASSVDRGSGNTIYF. The DNA for the CDR3 is TGTGCCAGCAGCGTAGACAGGGGCTCTGGAAACACCATATATTTT.

Comments on this clone: A junction boundary mismatches the germline segment, possibly from a read error. The chain uses TRBV6-1 and TRBJ2-5, with 9 nucleotides matching TRBD1. This CDR3 spans 14 amino acids. CDR1 MNHNS and CDR2 SASEGT come from the germline V gene. This CDR3 reads CASSQADRGETQYF. The DNA for the CDR3 is TGTGCCAGCAGTCAAGCCGACAGGGGGGAGACCCAGTACTTC.

The rearrangement joins TRBV2 to TRBJ2-3; 7 bases line up with TRBD1. The V and J ends lost 11 bases and 6 bases, in that order; junction bases with no gene match: 5. The CDR3 is 11 residues long. CDR1 and CDR2 from the germline V gene are SNHLY and FYNNEI. CDR3 coding DNA: TGTGCCGGACAGGATTTGGATACGCAGTATTTT. Protein sequence: CAGQDLDTQYF.

The genes are TRBV9 and TRBJ1-2; a weak D match, TRBD1 (6 bases). Trimming shortened V by 4 bases and J by 8 bases, and 12 bases separated the two germline ends. Germline V gene data show CDR1 as SGDLS and CDR2 as YYNGEE. The CDR3 is made up of 12 amino acids. The CDR3 region has the DNA TGTGCCAGCAGCCAGGGGAATAACGGCTACACCTTC. Its translation is CASSQGNNGYTF.

J is TRBJ2-1 and V is TRBV20-1, with 12 bases identical to TRBD2. Looked up from germline, CDR1 is DFQATT and CDR2 is SNEGSKA (reference sequence). The CDR3 is made up of 15 amino acids. The V segment lost 6 bases and the J segment 4 bases; nucleotides outside the gene matches: 7. Written as DNA, the CDR3 is TGCAGTGCCAGTCCGGGGACTAGCGGGTACAATGAGCAGTTCTTC. Encoded protein: CSASPGTSGYNEQFF.

The chain recombines TRBV7-9 with TRBJ1-1; TRBD1 matches 10 bases. The CDR3 length is 16 residues. Germline CDR1 SEHNR, CDR2 FQNEAQ (reference sequence). With 8 bases clipped from V and 6 bases from J, the junction kept 15 bases outside the gene matches. The CDR3 here is CASVMMDRGLRAEAFF. In DNA form, the CDR3 reads TGTGCCAGCGTTATGATGGACAGGGGGTTGAGGGCTGAAGCTTTCTTT. The full variable domain, its missing parts supplied by reference TRBV7-9 and TRBJ1-1, is DTGVSQNPRHKITKRGQNVTFRCDPISEHNRLYWYRQTLGQGPEFLTYFQNEAQLEKSRLLSDRFSAERPKGSFSTLEIQRTEQGDSAMYLCASVMMDRGLRAEAFFGQGTRLTVV.

V gene TRBV7-2 combines with J gene TRBJ2-5; TRBD2 aligns across 9 bases. The CDR3 totals 14 residues. Unmatched junction bases numbered 4, after V lost 5 bases and J lost 3 bases. CDR1 and CDR2 (germline): SGHTA, FQGNSA. The CDR3 loop reads CASSPTSGEETQYF. The CDR3 nucleotides are TGTGCCAGCAGCCCGACTAGCGGAGAAGAGACCCAGTACTTC.

The chain couples TRBV4-1 to TRBJ2-1; TRBD1 matches 11 bases. Looked up from germline, CDR1 is MGHRA and CDR2 is YSYEKL. Losses at the gene ends were 4 bases for V and 4 bases for J; bases not matched to a gene: 6. There are 16 residues in the CDR3. CDR3: CASSRTGTGGYNEQFF. In DNA form, the CDR3 reads TGCGCCAGCAGCCGCACCGGGACAGGGGGATACAATGAGCAGTTCTTC.

This chain joins TRBV10-3 and TRBJ2-1, with 8 bases matching TRBD2. The CDR3 runs to 15 residues. V gave up 6 bases and J gave up 4 bases; unmatched junction bases: 8. Germline assignment: CDR1 ENHRY and CDR2 SYGVKD. This chain's CDR3 is CAIRLGLEDYNEQFF. The CDR3 nucleotides read TGTGCCATCAGACTGGGACTAGAAGATTACAATGAGCAGTTCTTC.

The chain links TRBV6-5 to TRBJ1-2, with 8 nucleotides matching TRBD1. Unmatched junction bases numbered 7, after V lost 2 bases and J lost 8 bases. CDR1 MNHEY and CDR2 SVGAGI come from the germline V gene. The CDR3 spans 14 residues. The CDR3 here is CASSYRITGGGYTF. The CDR3 bases are TGTGCCAGCAGTTACAGGATTACAGGGGGAGGCTACACCTTC.

This clone was counted a single time. The J gene is TRBJ1-1, the V gene TRBV7-9, with D unresolved. The CDR3 runs 14 residues. V lost 5 bases and J 3 bases, leaving 13 bases between the germline ends. The germline V gene has CDR1 SEHNR and CDR2 FQNEAQ (reference sequence). CDR3: CASSPENWYTEAFF. The CDR3 DNA follows: TGTGCCAGCAGCCCTGAAAACTGGTACACTGAAGCTTTCTTT.

This clone was observed a single time. The gene calls are TRBV30 and TRBJ1-1, with a possible D match to TRBD1 (6 bases). CDR1 is GTSNPN, CDR2 SVGIG, per germline (reference sequence). With 2 bases removed from V and 5 bases from J, the gap between germline ends came to 21 bases. The length of the CDR3 is 16 residues. CDR3 amino acids: CAWSRSGGYRETEAFF. CDR3 sequence (DNA): TGTGCCTGGAGTCGGTCGGGGGGCTATCGAGAGACTGAAGCTTTCTTT. Drawing the rest from reference TRBV30 and TRBJ1-1, the complete variable domain is SQTIHQWPATLVQPVGSPLSLECTVEGTSNPNLYWYRQAAGRGLQLLFYSVGIGQISSEVPQNLSASRPQDRQFILSSKKLLLSDSGFYLCAWSRSGGYRETEAFFGQGTRLTVV.